This TCR beta chain was captured by sequencing in a study of CXCR3-negative and CXCR3-positive naive CD8 T cells. Comment on this clonotype: The antigen remains undetermined.

This CDR3 comprises 16 residues. The V gene's germline CDR1 is DFQATT and CDR2 SNEGSKA (reference sequence). Sorting yielded triplicates of approximately 300,000 cells for each CD8+ T cell subset. Naive CD8+ T cells showed a CD45RO-CCR7+CD27+CD95- phenotype. Study-level points and caveats: Within a donor, both naive subsets shared TRBV-TRBJ usage, unlike memory cells. TRB CDR3s were more hydrophobic in CXCR3-positive than in CXCR3-negative naive cells.

The libraries of TRB cDNA were constructed through 5' RACE using UMI labels. TCRdb processed the 5' RACE reads again and assigns one entry to each CDR3 protein, with no DNA. The table lists under 90,000 distinct CDR3 sequences. The genes are TRBV20-1 and TRBJ1-5. The source is a human donor in good health. Some clones in this sample may be carry-over from other donors' samples. Input material: naive CXCR3+ CD8+ T cells from blood. Subset given: CD45RO-CCR7+CD27+CD95- naive CD8+ T cells expressing CXCR3 (TNR3+). CDR3 sequence: CSARVDGGGTNQPQHF.